The T cell receptor (beta chain) described here comes from a study of T cell responses to AZD1222 COVID-19 vaccine (dated by TCRdb to the early 2020s). At the level of the whole study: TCR sequencing was performed for fewer than 250 trial participants, of whom 200 to 210 were given two doses of AZD1222 and approximately 25 were given two doses of MenACWY control vaccine. Trial participants were enrolled by age into subgroups of 18-55, 56-69 and 70-plus years, and 148, 28 and 57 TCR-sequenced participants, respectively, were included in these subgroups. Findings and caveats that apply to the study as a whole: Conclusions about previously exposed vaccinees are limited, since just five to seven AZD1222 recipients were seropositive for SARS-CoV-2 at baseline. CD4 TCRs associated with the vaccine covered the entire spike protein, and the dominant responses were in regions 160-218 and 743-854. Spike-specific TCR breadth and depth rose significantly after two AZD1222 doses compared with day 0 and with MenACWY recipients. Because no day 14 peak-response samples were available, repertoires were characterized only after the peak T cell response. Nearly half of unique spike-specific TCRs reportedly recognized epitopes outside regions mutated in the B.1.351 and B.1.1.7 variants. Participants were mostly white British and included more females than males, and it was suggested by the authors that clonal diversity may have been underestimated. The 56-69-year group was small, and its depth increase did not reach significance, likely because of low power.

The CDR3 regions of human TCRbeta chains were analyzed by immunosequencing. For the original study's pipeline: TCRs in the repertoires were compared against a reference library of SARS-CoV-2-specific TCRs that had been generated with the MIRA antigen-specificity platform. Breadth was defined as the fraction of unique TCRs that were SARS-CoV-2-associated, and depth was defined as the fraction of total T cells that were SARS-CoV-2-associated. Each spike-specific TCR was assigned to its reactive spike region and to a CD4 or CD8 class using the MIRA data. Log10-transformed breadth and depth values were compared by one-way ANOVA with Sidak's multiple comparisons tests. Not all clones reach the TCRdb copy of this immuneACCESS table, which keeps in-frame sequences only. Checked studies attribute under half of the gap to unresolved V genes and leave the rest unexplained. That table furnishes V, J and clone size, whereas the DNA furnished D and trimming. A total of about 220,000 clones appear in this sample, 85% to 95% of them only once. The ten top clones hold over 0.95% of the sample.

About this clone: It lacks a known antigen. Nothing much larger sits one base from this clone, and base qualities are not available.

The CDR3 runs 13 residues from the cysteine to the phenylalanine. Only the CDR3 region is kept as DNA, spanning 39 bases read in frame from base 1. Relative to germline, V is 5 bases shorter and J is 8 bases shorter, with 12 bases between their ends. Taken from the germline V gene, the CDR1 and CDR2 loops are MDHEN and SYDVKM. This specimen's time point label, interpreted: baseline before first vaccination. Reading the label with the study, this specimen's treatment or condition is: meningococcal conjugate vaccine given as trial control. Vaccinee samples were obtained from the UK trials COV001 and COV002, which included a single-blind randomized controlled phase 2/3 trial of AZD1222 (ChAdOx1 nCoV-19) in healthy adults. Trial participant PBMC samples were collected at day 0 and day 28 after the second dose for TCRbeta chain sequencing.

This chain joins TRBV28 to TRBJ1-4, with a weak D call of TRBD1 (5 bases match). The TCR was taken from an adult in good health. The sample consisted of peripheral blood, taken on day 0 of MenACWY control vaccination. The nucleotides are TGTGCCAGCAGTCTCCAGGGAGCCGAAAAACTGTTTTTT. Its translation is CASSLQGAEKLFF. Outside the CDR3, residues come from the reference TRBV28 and TRBJ1-4 proteins, so the full variable domain is: DVKVTQSSRYLVKRTGEKVFLECVQDMDHENMFWYRQDPGLGLRLIYFSYDVKMKEKGDIPEGYSVSREKKERFSLILESASTNQTSMYLCASSLQGAEKLFFGSGTQLSVL.